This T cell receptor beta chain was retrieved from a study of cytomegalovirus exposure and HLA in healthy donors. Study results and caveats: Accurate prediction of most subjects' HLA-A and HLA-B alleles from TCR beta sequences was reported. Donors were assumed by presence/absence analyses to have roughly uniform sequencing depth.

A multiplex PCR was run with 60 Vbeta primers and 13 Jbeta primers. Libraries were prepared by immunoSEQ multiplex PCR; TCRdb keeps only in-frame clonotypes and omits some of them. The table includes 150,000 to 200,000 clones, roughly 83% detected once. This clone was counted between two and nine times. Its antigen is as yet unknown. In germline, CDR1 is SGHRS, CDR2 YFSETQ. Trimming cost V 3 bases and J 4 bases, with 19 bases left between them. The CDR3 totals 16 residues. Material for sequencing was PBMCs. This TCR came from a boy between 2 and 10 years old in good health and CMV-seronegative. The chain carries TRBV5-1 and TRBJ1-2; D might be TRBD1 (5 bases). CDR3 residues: CASSSAPGKSGYGYTF. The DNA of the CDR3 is TGCGCCAGCAGCTCCGCACCAGGGAAATCTGGCTATGGCTACACCTTC.